This T cell receptor beta chain was observed in a study of blood T cell repertoires in COVID-19. Participants were aged roughly 18 to 90 years, lived in 25 or so US areas, and enrolled virtually. No more than 2 weeks before study entry, exposed participants had met a case of COVID-19. TCRdb's table, derived via immunoSEQ multiplex PCR, lists solely in-frame clones and lacks some. The sample lists 400,000 to 500,000 clones; around nine tenths were seen once. Sequencing used PBMCs or T cells enriched from blood (not recorded which). This sequence originates from a woman aged 18-30 years who had been exposed to COVID-19.

The CDR3 region is CSVFTGERTEAFF. CDR3 nucleotide sequence: TGCAGCGTCTTCACAGGGGAGCGCACTGAAGCTTTCTTT. The chain employs TRBV29-1 and TRBJ1-1; 7 positions agree with TRBD1. Looked up from germline, CDR1 is SQVTM and CDR2 is ANQGSEA. Trimming cost V 6 bases and J 4 bases; bases outside gene matches: 8. This CDR3 comprises 13 residues.